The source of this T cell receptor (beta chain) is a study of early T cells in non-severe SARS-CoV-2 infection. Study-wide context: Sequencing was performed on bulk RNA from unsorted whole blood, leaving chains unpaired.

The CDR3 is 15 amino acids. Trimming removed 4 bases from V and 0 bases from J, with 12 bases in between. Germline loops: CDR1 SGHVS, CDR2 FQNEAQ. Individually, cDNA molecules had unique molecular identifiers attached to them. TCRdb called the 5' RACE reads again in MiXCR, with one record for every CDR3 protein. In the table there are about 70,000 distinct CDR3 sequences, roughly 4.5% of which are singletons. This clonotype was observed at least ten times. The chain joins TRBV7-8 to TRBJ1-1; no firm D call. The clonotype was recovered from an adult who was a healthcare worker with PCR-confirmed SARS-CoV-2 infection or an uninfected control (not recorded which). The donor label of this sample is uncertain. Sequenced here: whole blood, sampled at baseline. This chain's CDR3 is CASSSQPGLNTEAFF. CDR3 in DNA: TGTGCCAGCAGCTCTCAGCCGGGGTTGAACACTGAAGCTTTCTTT.